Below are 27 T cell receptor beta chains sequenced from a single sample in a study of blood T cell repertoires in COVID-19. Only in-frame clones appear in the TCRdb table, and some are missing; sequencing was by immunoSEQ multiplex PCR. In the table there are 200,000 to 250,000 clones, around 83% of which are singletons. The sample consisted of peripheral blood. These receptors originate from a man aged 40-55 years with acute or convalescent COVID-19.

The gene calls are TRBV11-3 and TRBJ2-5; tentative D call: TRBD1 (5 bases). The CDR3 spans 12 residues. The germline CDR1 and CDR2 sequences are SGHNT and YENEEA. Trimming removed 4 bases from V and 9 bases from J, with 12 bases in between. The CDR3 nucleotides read TGTGCCAGCAGCTCAAATGACAGCCCCCAGTACTTC. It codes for CASSSNDSPQYF.

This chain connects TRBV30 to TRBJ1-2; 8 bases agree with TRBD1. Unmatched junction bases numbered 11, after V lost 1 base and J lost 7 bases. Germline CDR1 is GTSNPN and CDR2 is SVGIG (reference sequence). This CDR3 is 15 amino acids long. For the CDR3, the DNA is TGTGCCTGGAGTGCCCGACAGGGGTCGGTCGGTGGCTACACCTTC. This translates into CAWSARQGSVGGYTF.

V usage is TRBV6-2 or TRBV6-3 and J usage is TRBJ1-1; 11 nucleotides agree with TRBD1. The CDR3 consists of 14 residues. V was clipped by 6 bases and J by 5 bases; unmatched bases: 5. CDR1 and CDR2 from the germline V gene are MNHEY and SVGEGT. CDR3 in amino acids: CASSGQGARTEAFF. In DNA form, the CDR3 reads TGTGCCAGCAGCGGACAGGGGGCGCGAACTGAAGCTTTCTTT.

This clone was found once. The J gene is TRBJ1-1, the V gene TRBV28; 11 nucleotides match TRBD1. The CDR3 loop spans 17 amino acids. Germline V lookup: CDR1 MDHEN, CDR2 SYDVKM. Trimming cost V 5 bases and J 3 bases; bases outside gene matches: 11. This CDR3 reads CASSPPGQGALDTEAFF. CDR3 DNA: TGTGCCAGCAGTCCCCCCGGACAGGGGGCATTGGACACTGAAGCTTTCTTT.

The CDR3 loop is CASRRPSGANYGYTF. The CDR3, as DNA: TGTGCCAGCAGGCGCCCTTCTGGGGCAAACTATGGCTACACCTTC. The rearrangement links TRBV28 to TRBJ1-2; a weak D match, TRBD1 (5 bases). The CDR3 extends over 15 amino acids. Per the germline V gene, CDR1 is MDHEN and CDR2 is SYDVKM. Trimming left V 6 bases short and J 2 bases short, with 16 bases between.

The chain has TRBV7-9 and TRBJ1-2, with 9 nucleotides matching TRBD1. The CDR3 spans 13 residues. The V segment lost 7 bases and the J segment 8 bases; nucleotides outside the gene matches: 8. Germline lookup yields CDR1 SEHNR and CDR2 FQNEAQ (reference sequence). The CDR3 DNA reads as TGTGCCAGCATATACGGGACAGGGAACGGCTACACCTTC. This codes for CASIYGTGNGYTF. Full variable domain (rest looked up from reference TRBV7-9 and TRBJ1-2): DTGVSQNPRHKITKRGQNVTFRCDPISEHNRLYWYRQTLGQGPEFLTYFQNEAQLEKSRLLSDRFSAERPKGSFSTLEIQRTEQGDSAMYLCASIYGTGNGYTFGSGTRLTVV.

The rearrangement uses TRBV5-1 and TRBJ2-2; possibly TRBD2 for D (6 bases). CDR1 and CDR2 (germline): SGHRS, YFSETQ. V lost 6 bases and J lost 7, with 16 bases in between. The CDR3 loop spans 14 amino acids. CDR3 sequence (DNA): TGCGCCAGCACCCCAGGAGGGGCTGGCGGGGAGCTGTTTTTT. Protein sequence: CASTPGGAGGELFF.

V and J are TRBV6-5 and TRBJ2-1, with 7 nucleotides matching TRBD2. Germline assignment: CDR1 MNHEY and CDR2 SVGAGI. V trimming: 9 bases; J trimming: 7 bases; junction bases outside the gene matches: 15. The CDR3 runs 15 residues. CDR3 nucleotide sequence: TGTGCCAGACTACAAGAAGCGGGGAGACGGAATGAGCAGTTCTTC. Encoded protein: CARLQEAGRRNEQFF.

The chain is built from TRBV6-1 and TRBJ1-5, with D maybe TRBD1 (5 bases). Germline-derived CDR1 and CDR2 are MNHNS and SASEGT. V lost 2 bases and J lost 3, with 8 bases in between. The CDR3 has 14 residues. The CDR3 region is CASSEWGDNQPQHF. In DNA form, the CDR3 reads TGTGCCAGCAGTGAATGGGGGGACAATCAGCCCCAGCATTTT.

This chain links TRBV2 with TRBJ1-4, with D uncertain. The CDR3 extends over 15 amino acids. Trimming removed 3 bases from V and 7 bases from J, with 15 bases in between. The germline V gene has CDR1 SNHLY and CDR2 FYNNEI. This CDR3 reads CASSDGGLGIEKLFF. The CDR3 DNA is TGTGCCAGCAGTGACGGTGGACTGGGTATTGAAAAACTGTTTTTT.

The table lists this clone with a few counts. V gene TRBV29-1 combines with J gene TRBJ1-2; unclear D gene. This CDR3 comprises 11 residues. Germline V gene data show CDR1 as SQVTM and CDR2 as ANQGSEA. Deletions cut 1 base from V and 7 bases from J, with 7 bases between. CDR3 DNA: TGCAGCGTTGAAGTTCCGCGTGGCTACACCTTC. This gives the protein CSVEVPRGYTF.

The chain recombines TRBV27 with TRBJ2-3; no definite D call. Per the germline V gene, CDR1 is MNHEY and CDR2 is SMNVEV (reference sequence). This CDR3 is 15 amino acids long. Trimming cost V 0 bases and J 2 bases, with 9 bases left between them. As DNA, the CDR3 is TGTGCCAGCAGTTTATCCTCCTACCCCACAGATACGCAGTATTTT. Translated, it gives CASSLSSYPTDTQYF.

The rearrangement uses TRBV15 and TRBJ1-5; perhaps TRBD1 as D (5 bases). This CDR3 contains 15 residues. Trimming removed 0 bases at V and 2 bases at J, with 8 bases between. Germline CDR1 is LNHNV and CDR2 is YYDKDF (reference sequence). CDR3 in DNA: TGTGCCACCAGCAGAGATTGGGGGGGCAATCAGCCCCAGCATTTT. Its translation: CATSRDWGGNQPQHF.

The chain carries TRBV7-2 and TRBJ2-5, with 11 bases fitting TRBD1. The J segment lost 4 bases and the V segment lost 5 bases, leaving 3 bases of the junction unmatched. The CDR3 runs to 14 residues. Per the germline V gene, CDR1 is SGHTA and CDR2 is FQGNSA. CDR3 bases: TGTGCCAGCAGCCAGGACAGGGGGCGAGAGACCCAGTACTTC. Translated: CASSQDRGRETQYF.

CDR3 coding DNA: TGTGCCATCAGTGACCTCCCGGGACAGGGGGCTACTGAAGCTTTCTTT. This sequence encodes CAISDLPGQGATEAFF. V usage is TRBV10-3 and J usage is TRBJ1-1; TRBD1 aligns across 12 bases. The ends lost 3 bases at V and 5 bases at J; junction bases unmatched: 7. Per germline, CDR1 ENHRY and CDR2 SYGVKD. This CDR3 spans 16 amino acids.

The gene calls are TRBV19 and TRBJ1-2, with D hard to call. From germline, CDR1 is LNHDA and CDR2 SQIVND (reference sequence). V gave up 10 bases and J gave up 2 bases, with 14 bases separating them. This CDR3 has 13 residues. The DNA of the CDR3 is TGTGCCACCTCAGATTCTTTCAACTATGGCTACACCTTC. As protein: CATSDSFNYGYTF.

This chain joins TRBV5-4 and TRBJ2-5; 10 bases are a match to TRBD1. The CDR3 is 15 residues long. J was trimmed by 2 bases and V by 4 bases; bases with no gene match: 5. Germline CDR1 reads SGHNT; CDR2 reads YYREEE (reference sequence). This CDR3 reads CASSKGQGPQETQYF. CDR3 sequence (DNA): TGTGCCAGCAGCAAGGGACAGGGGCCTCAAGAGACCCAGTACTTC.

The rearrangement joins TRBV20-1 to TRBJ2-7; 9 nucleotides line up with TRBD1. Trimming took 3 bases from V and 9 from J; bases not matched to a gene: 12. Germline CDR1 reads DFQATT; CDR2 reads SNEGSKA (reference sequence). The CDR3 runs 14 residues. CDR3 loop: CSASDDTGGGGQYF. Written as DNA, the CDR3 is TGCAGTGCTAGTGATGACACAGGGGGCGGCGGGCAGTACTTC.

The CDR3 is CASSLYGGYEQYF. The CDR3 bases are TGTGCCAGCAGCTTGTACGGGGGCTACGAGCAGTACTTC. The chain is built from TRBV5-4 and TRBJ2-7; possible D gene TRBD2, 6 bases. CDR3 size: 13 residues. Trimming removed 1 base from V and 3 bases from J, with 8 bases in between. Germline loops: CDR1 SGHNT, CDR2 YYREEE (reference sequence).

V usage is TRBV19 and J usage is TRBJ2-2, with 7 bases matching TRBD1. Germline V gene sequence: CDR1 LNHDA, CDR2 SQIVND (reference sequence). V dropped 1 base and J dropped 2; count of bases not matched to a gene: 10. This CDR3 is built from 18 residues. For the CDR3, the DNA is TGTGCCAGTAGTATAGCCGCCGGGACAGAAGAAAACACCGGGGAGCTGTTTTTT. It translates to CASSIAAGTEENTGELFF.

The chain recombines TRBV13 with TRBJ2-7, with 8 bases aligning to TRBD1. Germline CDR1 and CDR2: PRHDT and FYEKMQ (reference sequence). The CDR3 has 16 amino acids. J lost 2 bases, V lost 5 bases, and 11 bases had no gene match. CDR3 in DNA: TGTGCCAGCAGCCCGACCCCGACAGGGGAAGCCTACGAGCAGTACTTC. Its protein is CASSPTPTGEAYEQYF.

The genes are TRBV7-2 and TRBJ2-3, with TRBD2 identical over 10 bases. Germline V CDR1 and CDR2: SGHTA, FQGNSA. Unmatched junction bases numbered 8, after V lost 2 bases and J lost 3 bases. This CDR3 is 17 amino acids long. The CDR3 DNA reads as TGTGCCAGCAGCTTAAGAGCGGGGGGGCTGCTGACAGATACGCAGTATTTT. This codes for CASSLRAGGLLTDTQYF.

The DNA of the CDR3 is TGTGCCAGCAGCAAAACGGGGGGTGGAACCTACAATGAGCAGTTCTTC. Protein: CASSKTGGGTYNEQFF. V gene TRBV9 combines with J gene TRBJ2-1, with 7 nucleotides matching TRBD2. V was pared by 4 bases and J by 2 bases, with 9 bases of the junction left unmatched. The CDR3 runs to 16 residues. Germline V gene sequence: CDR1 SGDLS, CDR2 YYNGEE.

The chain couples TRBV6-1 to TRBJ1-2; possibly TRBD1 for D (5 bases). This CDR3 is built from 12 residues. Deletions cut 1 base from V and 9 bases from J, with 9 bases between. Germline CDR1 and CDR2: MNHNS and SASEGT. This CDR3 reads CASSEDQGSYTF. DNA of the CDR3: TGTGCCAGCAGTGAAGATCAGGGAAGCTACACCTTC.

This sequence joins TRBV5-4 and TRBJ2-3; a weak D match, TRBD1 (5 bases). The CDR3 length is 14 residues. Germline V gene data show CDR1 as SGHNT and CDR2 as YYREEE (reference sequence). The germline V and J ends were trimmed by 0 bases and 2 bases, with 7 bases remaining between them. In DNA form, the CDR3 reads TGTGCCAGCAGCTTGGACAGGCTCACAGATACGCAGTATTTT. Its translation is CASSLDRLTDTQYF.

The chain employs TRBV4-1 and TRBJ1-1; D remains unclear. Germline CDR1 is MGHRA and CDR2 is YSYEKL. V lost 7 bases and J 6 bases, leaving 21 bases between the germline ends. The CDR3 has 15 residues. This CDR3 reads CASTLGSGMVSEAFF. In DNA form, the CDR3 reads TGCGCCAGCACTCTCGGGAGCGGGATGGTCTCTGAAGCTTTCTTT.

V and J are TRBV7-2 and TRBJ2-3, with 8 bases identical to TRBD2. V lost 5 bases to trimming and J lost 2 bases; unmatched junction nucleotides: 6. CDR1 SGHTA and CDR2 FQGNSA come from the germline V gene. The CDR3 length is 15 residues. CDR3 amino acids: CASSISGGTTDTQYF. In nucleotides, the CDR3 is TGTGCCAGCAGCATCAGCGGGGGCACCACAGATACGCAGTATTTT.